A single sample gave rise to the 4 T cell receptor beta chains below, sequenced in a study of blood T cells in healthy people across ages. A second PCR, run for about 6 to 11 cycles, used a sample-barcoded 5' primer plus a J-beta primer mix. TCRdb recomputed calls from the 5' RACE reads with MiXCR, one row per CDR3 protein. In the table there are 550,000 to 750,000 distinct CDR3 sequences, 20% to 25% of which are singletons. Sequencing was performed on blood. Receptor source: a man in his 70s in good health.

V is TRBV20-1 and J is TRBJ1-6; 8 bases fit TRBD1. Trimming removed 3 bases from V and 5 bases from J; junction bases left unmatched: 9. The CDR3 length is 16 residues. CDR1 and CDR2 from the germline V gene are DFQATT and SNEGSKA (reference sequence). Here the CDR3 DNA reads TGCAGTGCTAGGCCAACCGGGACAGGCGATAATTCACCCCTCCACTTT. Protein: CSARPTGTGDNSPLHF.

This clonotype was seen a handful of times. The chain uses TRBV7-2 and TRBJ2-5, with TRBD2 as a possible D gene (6 bases). The end of the DNA is better explained by TRBJ2-1, so the J call may be wrong. This CDR3 contains 11 residues. Germline V gene sequence: CDR1 SGHTA, CDR2 FQGNSA. The CDR3 reads CASSWGLEQFF. In DNA, the CDR3 is TGTGCCAGCAGCTGGGGACTCGAGCAGTTCTTC.

This clonotype turned up a few times. The chain combines TRBV3-1 with TRBJ1-3; D is uncertain. CDR1 LGHDT and CDR2 YNNKEL come from the germline V gene (reference sequence). Trimming took 1 base from V and 1 from J, leaving 8 bases between them. The CDR3 extends over 15 amino acids. The CDR3: CASSQVAVSGNTIYF. The CDR3 nucleotides read TGTGCCAGCAGCCAAGTCGCCGTATCTGGAAACACCATATATTTT.

This clonotype was observed a handful of times. CDR3 coding DNA: TGTGCCAGCAAGGCTAGCGGGAGCTCCTACAATGAGCAGTTCTTC. As protein: CASKASGSSYNEQFF. The V gene is TRBV25-1, the J gene TRBJ2-1; 10 bases agree with TRBD2. The CDR3 runs 15 residues. Per germline, CDR1 MGHDK and CDR2 SYGVNS. V lost 7 bases to trimming and J lost 0 bases; unmatched junction nucleotides: 3.